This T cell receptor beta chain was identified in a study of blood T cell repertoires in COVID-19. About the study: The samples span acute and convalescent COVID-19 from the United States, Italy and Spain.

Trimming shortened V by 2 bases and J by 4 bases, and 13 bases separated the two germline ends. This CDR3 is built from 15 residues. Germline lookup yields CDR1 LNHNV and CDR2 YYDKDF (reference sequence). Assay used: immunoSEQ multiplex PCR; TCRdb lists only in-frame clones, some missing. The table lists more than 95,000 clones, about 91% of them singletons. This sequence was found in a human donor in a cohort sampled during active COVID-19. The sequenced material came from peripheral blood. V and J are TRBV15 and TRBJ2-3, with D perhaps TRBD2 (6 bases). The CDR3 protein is CATSRRSGEADTQYF. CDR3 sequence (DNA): TGTGCCACCAGCAGACGTTCGGGGGAAGCAGATACGCAGTATTTT.